This T cell receptor (beta chain) was sequenced during a study of T cells in Graves' hyperthyroidism and ophthalmopathy. RNA transcripts yielded amplified TCR beta CDR3 regions. HTBI primers drove first-round RT-PCR of the TCR CDR3. TCRdb ran MiXCR on the multiplex PCR reads and lists one entry per CDR3 protein. The sample records 500,000 to 800,000 distinct CDR3 sequences, roughly 14% being singletons. Orbital computed tomography, thyroid ultrasound, serum thyroxine and TRAb, and clinical symptoms together informed the diagnoses. PBMCs were sourced from less than 13 ml fresh peripheral blood. V was shortened by 0 bases and J by 5 bases, with 14 bases between the two germline ends. This CDR3 has 16 residues. Germline V gene sequence: CDR1 SGDLS, CDR2 YYNGEE.

The sample comprised blood. This sequence joins TRBV9 and TRBJ2-2, with a weak D call TRBD1 (5 bases). The receptor's source is a woman between 50 and 59 years old with Graves' ophthalmopathy. This chain's CDR3 is CASSVEGDIGTGELFF. CDR3 nucleotide sequence: TGTGCCAGCAGCGTAGAAGGGGATATTGGAACCGGGGAGCTGTTTTTT.